A single sample is the source of the 8 T cell receptor beta chains below, sequenced in a study of shared clonotypes between healthy human individuals. Here immunoSEQ multiplex PCR was the method, and the copy in TCRdb shows in-frame clones only, minus some. The sample yields about 2 million clones, approximately 95% seen once. Source material: naive CD4+ T cells sorted from blood. Described subset: CD45RA+ positively selected. The origin of the receptors is a young man in good health.

The chain links TRBV30 to TRBJ1-6; D unclear. Germline CDR1 is GTSNPN and CDR2 is SVGIG (reference sequence). CDR3 length: 14 residues. The V gene lost 3 bases and the J gene lost 3 bases, with 9 bases spanning the gap. The CDR3 region is CAWRGDFYNSPLHF. In DNA form, the CDR3 reads TGTGCCTGGAGAGGTGATTTCTATAATTCACCCCTCCACTTT. The full variable domain, rest sourced from reference TRBV30 and TRBJ1-6, is SQTIHQWPATLVQPVGSPLSLECTVEGTSNPNLYWYRQAAGRGLQLLFYSVGIGQISSEVPQNLSASRPQDRQFILSSKKLLLSDSGFYLCAWRGDFYNSPLHFGNGTRLTVT.

The chain is built from TRBV10-3 and TRBJ1-1, with 10 bases aligning to TRBD1. J gave up 8 bases and V 6 bases, and 3 bases lay outside the gene matches. This CDR3 comprises 12 residues. In germline, CDR1 is ENHRY, CDR2 SYGVKD. CDR3 residues: CAISPGQGEAFF. The CDR3 coding sequence is TGTGCCATCAGCCCGGGACAGGGGGAAGCTTTCTTT.

V and J are TRBV10-3 and TRBJ1-4, with D tentatively TRBD1 (5 bases). The CDR3 runs to 13 residues. CDR1 ENHRY and CDR2 SYGVKD come from the germline V gene. V lost 5 bases and J lost 3, with 7 bases in between. For the CDR3, the DNA is TGTGCCATCAGTACAGGAGCTAATGAAAAACTGTTTTTT. It codes for CAISTGANEKLFF.

This chain links TRBV30 with TRBJ1-4; D unresolved. The CDR3 is 13 residues long. Germline CDR1 reads GTSNPN; CDR2 reads SVGIG (reference sequence). The V and J ends lost 1 base and 8 bases respectively, with 11 bases between them. CDR3 sequence: CAWSGPAAEKLFF. Written as DNA, the CDR3 is TGTGCCTGGAGTGGGCCGGCTGCGGAAAAACTGTTTTTT.

The V call is TRBV7-8, the J call TRBJ2-2, with a possible D match to TRBD2 (6 bases). The V and J ends lost 1 base and 5 bases respectively, with 8 bases between them. Germline loops: CDR1 SGHVS, CDR2 FQNEAQ. The CDR3 is 14 residues long. This CDR3 reads CASSLEGTTGELFF. CDR3 coding DNA: TGTGCCAGCAGCTTAGAAGGGACTACCGGGGAGCTGTTTTTT.

This clone has just one count. V is TRBV7-8 and J is TRBJ2-5; TRBD2 aligns across 7 bases. V lost 5 bases to trimming and J lost 4 bases; unmatched junction nucleotides: 13. This CDR3 comprises 16 residues. The germline gives CDR1 SGHVS, CDR2 FQNEAQ. The CDR3 DNA reads TGTGCCAGCAGCCTAGGGTGGCGGGAGAGTCGAGAGACCCAGTACTTC. It is translated as CASSLGWRESRETQYF. The whole variable domain, remainder taken from reference TRBV7-8 and TRBJ2-5, is GAGVSQSPRYKVAKRGQDVALRCDPISGHVSLFWYQQALGQGPEFLTYFQNEAQLDKSGLPSDRFFAERPEGSVSTLKIQRTQQEDSAVYLCASSLGWRESRETQYFGPGTRLLVL.

The gene calls are TRBV18 and TRBJ2-7; TRBD2 matches at 10 bases. The germline gives CDR1 KGHSH, CDR2 LQKENI. The CDR3 is 15 residues long. The V segment lost 4 bases and the J segment 4 bases; nucleotides outside the gene matches: 7. CDR3 protein: CASSQPGTSVYEQYF. CDR3 nucleotide sequence: TGTGCCAGCTCACAACCCGGGACTAGCGTGTACGAGCAGTACTTC.

The chain combines TRBV28 with TRBJ1-4, with D unresolved. There are 15 residues in the CDR3. Trimming took off 6 bases at V and 0 bases at J, with 11 bases between the two ends. CDR1 is MDHEN and CDR2 is SYDVKM in the germline V gene. CDR3: CASRGRDATNEKLFF. CDR3 bases: TGTGCCAGCAGGGGCAGAGATGCAACTAATGAAAAACTGTTTTTT.